The entry below gives a single T cell receptor beta chain sequence along with its context. Antigen: not known. In replicate PCRs of sorted subsets, approximately 190 ng DNA, approximately 28,000 T cell genomes, was used. Some clones are missing from TCRdb's copy, which holds only in-frame ones; the method was immunoSEQ multiplex PCR. The sample holds about 1 million clones, 60% to 80% seen once. The sample originates from a study of shared clonotypes between healthy human individuals. Study-wide results and caveats: When naive CD4 clonotypes were compared across a few donors, roughly 4.9% were shared.

CDR1 and CDR2 (germline): SGHDT, YYEEEE. The germline V and J ends were trimmed by 5 bases and 4 bases, with 21 bases remaining between them. There are 16 residues in the CDR3. The sample taken for sequencing was memory CD4+ T cells sorted from blood. Subset denoted: CD45RA-negative fraction. The V gene is TRBV5-6, the J gene TRBJ1-2; D ambiguous. The receptor was derived from a man between 18 and 35 years old in good health. The CDR3, as DNA: TGTGCCAGCAGGTCAACAGTGGACGGGGTTCCCTATGGCTACACCTTC. Encoded protein: CASRSTVDGVPYGYTF. The full variable domain, rest sourced from reference TRBV5-6 and TRBJ1-2, is DAGVTQSPTHLIKTRGQQVTLRCSPKSGHDTVSWYQQALGQGPQFIFQYYEEEERQRGNFPDRFSGHQFPNYSSELNVNALLLGDSALYLCASRSTVDGVPYGYTFGSGTRLTVV.